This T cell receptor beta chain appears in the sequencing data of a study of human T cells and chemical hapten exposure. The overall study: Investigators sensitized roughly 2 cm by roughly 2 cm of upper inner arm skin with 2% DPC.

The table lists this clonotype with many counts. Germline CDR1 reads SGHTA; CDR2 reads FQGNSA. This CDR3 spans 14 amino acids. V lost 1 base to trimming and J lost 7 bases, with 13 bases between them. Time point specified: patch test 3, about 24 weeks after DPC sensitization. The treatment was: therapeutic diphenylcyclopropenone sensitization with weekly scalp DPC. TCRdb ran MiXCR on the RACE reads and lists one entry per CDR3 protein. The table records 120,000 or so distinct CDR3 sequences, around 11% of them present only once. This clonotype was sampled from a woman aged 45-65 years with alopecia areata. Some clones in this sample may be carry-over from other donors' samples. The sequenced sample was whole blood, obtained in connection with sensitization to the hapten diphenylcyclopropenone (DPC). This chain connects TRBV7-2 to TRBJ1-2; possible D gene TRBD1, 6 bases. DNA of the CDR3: TGTGCCAGCAGCTTAGGCAGGGGATCGGGTGGCTACACCTTC. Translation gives CASSLGRGSGGYTF.